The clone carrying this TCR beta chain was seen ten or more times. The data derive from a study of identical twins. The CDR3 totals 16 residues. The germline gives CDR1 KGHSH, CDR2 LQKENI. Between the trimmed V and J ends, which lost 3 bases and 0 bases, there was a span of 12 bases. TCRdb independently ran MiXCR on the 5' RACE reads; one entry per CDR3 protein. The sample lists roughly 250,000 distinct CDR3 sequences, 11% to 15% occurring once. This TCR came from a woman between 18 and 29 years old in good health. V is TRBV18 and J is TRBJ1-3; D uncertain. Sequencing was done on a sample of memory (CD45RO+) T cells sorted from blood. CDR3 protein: CASSPNDGSSGNTIYF. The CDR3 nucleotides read TGTGCCAGCTCACCTAACGACGGGAGCTCTGGAAACACCATATATTTT.